The subject of this entry is one T cell receptor (beta chain). Its antigen is not known. The data are from a study of siplizumab effects on memory and regulatory T cells. The CDR3 has 16 amino acids. Trimming removed 0 bases at V and 0 bases at J, with 9 bases between. Repertoires were generated with immunoSEQ multiplex PCR, while TCRdb's copy carries only in-frame clones and drops some. The sample lists 55,000 to 80,000 clones, around 79% occurring once. Points from the study as a whole: The diversity of naive T cells seemed greater than that of memory cells, and their alloresponse contribution seemed major.

Sequenced sample: memory CD4+ T cells sorted from blood. The source is a human donor in good health. This sequence joins TRBV5-7 and TRBJ1-4; D remains ambiguous. TRBV5-7 is recorded as an ORF, its role being uncertain. This CDR3 is CASSLVRLATNEKLFF. As DNA, the CDR3 is TGTGCCAGCAGCTTGGTTCGGCTTGCAACTAATGAAAAACTGTTTTTT.